This entry lists 12 T cell receptor beta chains sequenced from one sample in a study of cytomegalovirus exposure and HLA in healthy donors (dated by TCRdb to the late 2010s). The library was built by means of the immunoSEQ multiplex PCR assay. This immuneACCESS table, as held by TCRdb, lists in-frame sequences with V and J called but not all clones. Of the missing ones, under half trace to an unresolved V gene in checked studies; the others have no known cause. The sample table records 95,000 to 150,000 clones; around nine tenths of these occur just once. Under 2% of the sample lies in the top ten. The sequenced sample consisted of PBMCs. The receptors originated from a woman aged 18-29 years in good health and CMV-seronegative.

The gene calls are TRBV28 and TRBJ1-5, with 9 bases that match TRBD1. The CDR3 consists of 14 residues. The J segment lost 7 bases and the V segment lost 6 bases, leaving 7 bases of the junction unmatched. Germline CDR1 MDHEN, CDR2 SYDVKM. DNA for the CDR3: TGTGCCAGCAGAGCGGGACAGGGAGGCCAGCCCCAGCATTTT. Translating gives CASRAGQGGQPQHF. Combining the CDR3 with reference TRBV28 and TRBJ1-5 gives the whole variable domain DVKVTQSSRYLVKRTGEKVFLECVQDMDHENMFWYRQDPGLGLRLIYFSYDVKMKEKGDIPEGYSVSREKKERFSLILESASTNQTSMYLCASRAGQGGQPQHFGDGTRLSIL.

V gene TRBV7-2 combines with J gene TRBJ2-1; possibly TRBD2 for D (5 bases). The CDR3 is 15 residues long. V lost 5 bases and J 9 bases, leaving 20 bases between the germline ends. Germline assignment: CDR1 SGHTA and CDR2 FQGNSA. The CDR3 DNA sequence: TGTGCCAGCAGCCCCGGACTGTTTCTTCGTAGTGAGCAGTTCTTC. It translates to CASSPGLFLRSEQFF.

The J gene is TRBJ2-2, the V gene TRBV9, with unresolved D. The V and J ends lost 0 bases and 4 bases respectively, with 10 bases between them. The CDR3 runs 15 residues. Looked up from germline, CDR1 is SGDLS and CDR2 is YYNGEE. The CDR3 here is CASSVGAVRTGELFF. In nucleotides, the CDR3 is TGTGCCAGCAGCGTAGGTGCGGTACGCACCGGGGAGCTGTTTTTT.

The genes are TRBV27 and TRBJ2-7; a weak D match, TRBD1 (6 bases). Germline assignment: CDR1 MNHEY and CDR2 SMNVEV (reference sequence). V lost 2 bases and J lost 2, with 16 bases in between. The CDR3 loop spans 16 amino acids. CDR3 protein: CASSLRAPTGPYEQYF. CDR3 coding DNA: TGTGCCAGCAGTTTAAGGGCGCCGACAGGCCCCTACGAGCAGTACTTC.

This clone was observed a single time. V and J are TRBV5-1 and TRBJ2-3; 8 bases fit TRBD1. CDR1 and CDR2 (germline): SGHRS, YFSETQ. J was trimmed by 2 bases and V by 0 bases; bases with no gene match: 2. The length of the CDR3 is 15 residues. The CDR3 DNA reads as TGCGCCAGCAGCTTGGGACAGGGGACCACAGATACGCAGTATTTT. This translates into CASSLGQGTTDTQYF.

The chain is built from TRBV2 and TRBJ1-5; 7 bases line up with TRBD1. CDR1 SNHLY and CDR2 FYNNEI come from the germline V gene. Trimming at V came to 5 bases and at J to 2 bases, leaving 3 bases not matched to a gene. CDR3 length: 14 residues. The CDR3 nucleotides are TGTGCCAGCAGTTTAGACAGGGGCAATCAGCCCCAGCATTTT. Translated, it gives CASSLDRGNQPQHF.

The chain has TRBV7-9 and TRBJ2-2; tentative D call: TRBD2 (5 bases). Trimming took 5 bases from V and 3 from J, leaving 19 bases between them. Germline V gives CDR1 SEHNR, CDR2 FQNEAQ (reference sequence). The CDR3 covers 17 residues. The CDR3 nucleotides read TGTGCCAGCAGCCCAAGGACGGTTCTGAGGGACACCGGGGAGCTGTTTTTT. Protein product: CASSPRTVLRDTGELFF. The full variable domain, completed using reference TRBV7-9 and TRBJ2-2, is DTGVSQNPRHKITKRGQNVTFRCDPISEHNRLYWYRQTLGQGPEFLTYFQNEAQLEKSRLLSDRFSAERPKGSFSTLEIQRTEQGDSAMYLCASSPRTVLRDTGELFFGEGSRLTVL.

This clone has ten or more counts. CDR3 sequence reads: CASSQDEGYTEAFF. The CDR3 DNA follows: TGCGCCAGCAGCCAAGATGAGGGCTACACTGAAGCTTTCTTT. The V gene is TRBV4-3, the J gene TRBJ1-1, with no clear D. Trimming stripped 0 bases from V and 3 bases from J, with 8 bases between. The CDR3 contains 14 residues. CDR1 LGHNA and CDR2 YSLEER come from the germline V gene.

This clone was detected a few times. The chain recombines TRBV27 with TRBJ2-3, with TRBD2 matching 8 bases. The trim removed 3 bases at V and 2 bases at J, leaving 10 bases unmatched. This CDR3 has 17 residues. Germline assignment: CDR1 MNHEY and CDR2 SMNVEV (reference sequence). The CDR3 sequence is CASSFRPAGGTTDTQYF. The CDR3 DNA reads as TGTGCCAGCAGTTTCAGGCCGGCGGGGGGCACCACAGATACGCAGTATTTT.

The chain employs TRBV28 and TRBJ2-7, with a tentative D call TRBD2 (5 bases). Trimming stripped 7 bases from V and 0 bases from J, with 13 bases between. This CDR3 contains 14 residues. The germline V gene encodes CDR1 MDHEN and CDR2 SYDVKM. CDR3 amino acids: CASTADGLSYEQYF. The CDR3 DNA reads as TGTGCCAGCACCGCCGACGGACTCTCCTACGAGCAGTACTTC.

The CDR3, as DNA: TGCGCCAGCAGCCCGGGACAGGGGGCTTGGGAGACCCAGTACTTC. It codes for CASSPGQGAWETQYF. The chain is built from TRBV5-1 and TRBJ2-5; TRBD1 agrees at 12 bases. Germline V gene data show CDR1 as SGHRS and CDR2 as YFSETQ. V lost 4 bases and J lost 5; bases outside the gene matches: 6. The CDR3 is 15 residues long.

J is TRBJ2-2 and V is TRBV6-1; TRBD2 matches 11 bases. V lost 4 bases to trimming and J lost 6 bases; unmatched junction nucleotides: 10. CDR1 MNHNS and CDR2 SASEGT come from the germline V gene. There are 17 residues in the CDR3. DNA of the CDR3: TGTGCCAGCAGTGGGGGGAGCGGACTAGCGGGTGCCGGGGAGCTGTTTTTT. Translating it yields CASSGGSGLAGAGELFF.